The 12 T cell receptor beta chains presented below share a single source sample, sequenced in a study of cytomegalovirus exposure and HLA in healthy donors. The method was immunoSEQ multiplex PCR; TCRdb's version includes in-frame clones alone and lacks a portion of them. The sample holds some 49,000 clones, nearly 95% seen once. The material sequenced was PBMCs. The receptor source for this set is a woman aged 18-29 years in good health and CMV-seropositive.

In nucleotides, the CDR3 is TGTGCCAGCAGTGACGTGCAGGGGGCTGAAGCTTTCTTT. Translation: CASSDVQGAEAFF. This chain connects TRBV6-4 to TRBJ1-1; TRBD1 agrees at 7 bases. V lost 2 bases and J lost 6; bases outside the gene matches: 3. This CDR3 is 13 amino acids long. Germline V gene lookup returns CDR1 MRHNA and CDR2 SNTAGT.

The V and J genes are TRBV7-8 and TRBJ2-7, with 13 bases lining up with TRBD2. Unmatched junction bases numbered 8, after V lost 6 bases and J lost 3 bases. Germline values: CDR1 SGHVS, CDR2 FQNEAQ. There are 16 residues in the CDR3. CDR3 sequence: CASRKLAGGPSYEQYF. In nucleotides, the CDR3 is TGTGCCAGCAGAAAACTAGCGGGAGGGCCTAGCTACGAGCAGTACTTC.

The chain employs TRBV5-1 and TRBJ1-6; 7 bases align to TRBD1. Germline V gene lookup returns CDR1 SGHRS and CDR2 YFSETQ. CDR3 length: 15 residues. The trim removed 3 bases at V and 7 bases at J, leaving 7 bases unmatched. CDR3 amino acids: CASSYTGVDNSPLHF. The CDR3 region has the DNA TGCGCCAGCAGCTATACAGGGGTGGACAATTCACCCCTCCACTTT.

The chain joins TRBV15 to TRBJ1-5, with 11 bases lining up with TRBD1. Germline V gene data show CDR1 as LNHNV and CDR2 as YYDKDF (reference sequence). There are 16 residues in the CDR3. J gave up 3 bases and V 1 base, and 2 bases lay outside the gene matches. CDR3 protein: CATSRGTGGSNQPQHF. The CDR3 DNA follows: TGTGCCACCAGCAGAGGGACAGGGGGCTCCAATCAGCCCCAGCATTTT.

The chain links TRBV19 to TRBJ1-1; TRBD1 agrees at 7 bases. The CDR3 has 14 amino acids. The J segment lost 2 bases and the V segment lost 4 bases, leaving 4 bases of the junction unmatched. Per germline, CDR1 LNHDA and CDR2 SQIVND (reference sequence). The CDR3 loop reads CASSKGTANTEAFF. In nucleotides, the CDR3 is TGTGCCAGTAGTAAAGGGACAGCCAACACTGAAGCTTTCTTT.

The rearrangement links TRBV7-9 to TRBJ2-1; D not certain. Germline assignment: CDR1 SEHNR and CDR2 FQNEAQ (reference sequence). The CDR3 sequence is 11 residues long. V lost 2 bases and J lost 8, with 4 bases in between. CDR3 loop: CASSLSDEQFF. As DNA, the CDR3 is TGTGCCAGCAGCTTATCGGATGAGCAGTTCTTC.

The chain joins TRBV6-6 to TRBJ1-1, with 11 bases that match TRBD1. Germline CDR1 and CDR2: MNHNY and SVGAGI (reference sequence). Unmatched junction bases numbered 3, after V lost 1 base and J lost 5 bases. The CDR3 extends over 15 amino acids. CDR3 loop: CASSYLGQGGTEAFF. The CDR3 region has the DNA TGTGCCAGCAGTTACTTGGGACAGGGGGGGACTGAAGCTTTCTTT.

The V and J genes are TRBV28 and TRBJ2-3; D might be TRBD2 (5 bases). This CDR3 spans 16 amino acids. Germline V lookup: CDR1 MDHEN, CDR2 SYDVKM. The V gene lost 3 bases and the J gene lost 0 bases, with 13 bases spanning the gap. The CDR3 loop reads CASSFLGAQSTDTQYF. DNA of the CDR3: TGTGCCAGCAGTTTTCTGGGAGCCCAAAGCACAGATACGCAGTATTTT.

The V call is TRBV27, the J call TRBJ1-1; TRBD1 matches 12 bases. Trimming took 4 bases from V and 12 from J; bases not matched to a gene: 18. CDR1 is MNHEY and CDR2 is SMNVEV in the germline V gene (reference sequence). The CDR3 covers 17 residues. The CDR3 loop is CASSSARPGQGAGLTFF. As DNA, the CDR3 is TGTGCCAGCAGTTCCGCACGCCCGGGACAGGGGGCAGGATTGACTTTCTTT.

The chain uses TRBV11-3 and TRBJ2-1, with 9 bases identical to TRBD2. CDR1 SGHNT and CDR2 YENEEA come from the germline V gene. CDR3 size: 14 residues. Germline trimming cut 5 bases from V and 12 bases from J; bases unmatched to any gene: 11. In nucleotides, the CDR3 is TGTGCCAGCAGCCCATCAGCGGGGGGAGGGGGGCAGTTCTTC. This codes for CASSPSAGGGGQFF.

V gene TRBV27 combines with J gene TRBJ2-3; 7 bases align to TRBD2. With 1 base clipped from V and 1 base from J, the junction kept 8 bases outside the gene matches. The CDR3 consists of 17 residues. Germline lookup yields CDR1 MNHEY and CDR2 SMNVEV (reference sequence). In nucleotides, the CDR3 is TGTGCCAGCAGTTTATTGGAGGGGCTAGCGGGCACAGATACGCAGTATTTT. It is translated as CASSLLEGLAGTDTQYF.

The rearrangement joins TRBV19 to TRBJ1-1, with D perhaps matching TRBD1 (5 bases). The CDR3 spans 13 residues. V lost 8 bases to trimming and J lost 4 bases, with 14 bases between them. From germline, CDR1 is LNHDA and CDR2 SQIVND (reference sequence). In nucleotides, the CDR3 is TGTGCCAGTCGTCCCGGGACTGGCACTGAAGCTTTCTTT. Its translation is CASRPGTGTEAFF.